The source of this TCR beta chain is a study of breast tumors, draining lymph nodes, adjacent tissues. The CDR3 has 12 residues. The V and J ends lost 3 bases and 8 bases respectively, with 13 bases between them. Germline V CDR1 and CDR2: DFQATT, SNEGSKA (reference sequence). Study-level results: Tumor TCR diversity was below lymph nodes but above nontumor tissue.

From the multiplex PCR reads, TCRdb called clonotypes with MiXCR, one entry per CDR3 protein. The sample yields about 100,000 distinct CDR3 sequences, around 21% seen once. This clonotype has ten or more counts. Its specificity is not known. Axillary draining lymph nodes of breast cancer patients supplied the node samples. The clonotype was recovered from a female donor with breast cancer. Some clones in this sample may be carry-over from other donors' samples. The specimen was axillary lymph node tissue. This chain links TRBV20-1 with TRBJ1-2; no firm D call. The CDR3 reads CSASWDFDGYTF. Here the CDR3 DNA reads TGCAGTGCTAGTTGGGATTTCGACGGCTACACCTTC.